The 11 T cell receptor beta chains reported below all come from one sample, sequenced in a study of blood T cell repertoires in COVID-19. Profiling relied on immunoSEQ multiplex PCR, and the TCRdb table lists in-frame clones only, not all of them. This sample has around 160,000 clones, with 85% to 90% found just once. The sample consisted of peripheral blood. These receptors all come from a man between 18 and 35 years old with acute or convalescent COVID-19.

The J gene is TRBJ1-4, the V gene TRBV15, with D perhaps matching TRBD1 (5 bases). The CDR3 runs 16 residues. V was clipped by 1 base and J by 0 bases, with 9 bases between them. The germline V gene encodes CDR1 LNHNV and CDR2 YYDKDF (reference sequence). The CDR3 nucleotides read TGTGCCACCAGCAGAGGTACAGGTGCAACTAATGAAAAACTGTTTTTT. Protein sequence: CATSRGTGATNEKLFF.

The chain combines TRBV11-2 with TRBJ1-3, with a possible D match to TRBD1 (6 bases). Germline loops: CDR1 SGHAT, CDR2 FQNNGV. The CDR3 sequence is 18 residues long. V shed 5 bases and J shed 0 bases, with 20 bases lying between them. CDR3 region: CASSHPVSGTTSGNTIYF. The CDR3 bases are TGTGCCAGCAGCCACCCTGTGTCCGGGACAACCTCTGGAAACACCATATATTTT.

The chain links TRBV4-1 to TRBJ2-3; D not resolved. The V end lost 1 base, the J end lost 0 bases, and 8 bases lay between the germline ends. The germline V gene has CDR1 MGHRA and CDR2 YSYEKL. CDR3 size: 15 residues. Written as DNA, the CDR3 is TGCGCCAGCAGCCAAGGGCGAGGTAGCACAGATACGCAGTATTTT. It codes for CASSQGRGSTDTQYF.

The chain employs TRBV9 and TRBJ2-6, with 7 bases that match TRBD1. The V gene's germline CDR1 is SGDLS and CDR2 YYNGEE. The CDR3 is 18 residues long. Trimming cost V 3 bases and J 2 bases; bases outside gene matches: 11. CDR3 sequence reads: CASSGWTGPPPGANVLTF. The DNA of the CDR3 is TGTGCCAGCAGCGGCTGGACAGGCCCCCCCCCTGGGGCCAACGTCCTGACTTTC.

CDR3 sequence: CASSEFDRATEAFF. In DNA form, the CDR3 reads TGTGCCAGCAGCGAATTTGACAGGGCCACTGAAGCTTTCTTT. The chain is built from TRBV9 and TRBJ1-1, with 7 bases fitting TRBD1. The germline gives CDR1 SGDLS, CDR2 YYNGEE. V shed 3 bases and J 4 bases; nucleotides not matched to a gene: 6. The CDR3 spans 14 residues.

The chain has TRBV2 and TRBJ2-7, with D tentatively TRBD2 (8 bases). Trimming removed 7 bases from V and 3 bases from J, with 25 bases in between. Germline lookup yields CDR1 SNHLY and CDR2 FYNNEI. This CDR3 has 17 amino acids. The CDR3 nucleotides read TGTGCCAGCATAAACGCTGCGGGGGGACAGATAAACTACGAGCAGTACGTC. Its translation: CASINAAGGQINYEQYV.

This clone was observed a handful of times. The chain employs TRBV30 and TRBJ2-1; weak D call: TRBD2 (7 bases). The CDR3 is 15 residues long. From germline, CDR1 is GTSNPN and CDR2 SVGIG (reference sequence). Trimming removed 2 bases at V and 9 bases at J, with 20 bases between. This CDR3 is CAWSPRAGAKVEQFF. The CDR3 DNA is TGTGCCTGGAGTCCCCGGGCGGGGGCGAAAGTTGAGCAGTTCTTC. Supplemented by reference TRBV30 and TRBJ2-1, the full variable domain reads SQTIHQWPATLVQPVGSPLSLECTVEGTSNPNLYWYRQAAGRGLQLLFYSVGIGQISSEVPQNLSASRPQDRQFILSSKKLLLSDSGFYLCAWSPRAGAKVEQFFGPGTRLTVL.

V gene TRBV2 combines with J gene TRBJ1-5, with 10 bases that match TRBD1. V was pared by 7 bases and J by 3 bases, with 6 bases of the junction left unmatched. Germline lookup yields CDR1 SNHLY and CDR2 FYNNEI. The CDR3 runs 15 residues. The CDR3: CASKSTGGVNQPQHF. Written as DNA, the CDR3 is TGTGCCAGCAAATCGACAGGGGGCGTCAATCAGCCCCAGCATTTT.

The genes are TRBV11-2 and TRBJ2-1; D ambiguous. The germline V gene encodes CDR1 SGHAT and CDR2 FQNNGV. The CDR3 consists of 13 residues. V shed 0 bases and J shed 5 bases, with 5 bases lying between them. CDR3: CASSLEAHNEQFF. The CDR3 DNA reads TGTGCCAGCAGCTTAGAGGCCCACAATGAGCAGTTCTTC.

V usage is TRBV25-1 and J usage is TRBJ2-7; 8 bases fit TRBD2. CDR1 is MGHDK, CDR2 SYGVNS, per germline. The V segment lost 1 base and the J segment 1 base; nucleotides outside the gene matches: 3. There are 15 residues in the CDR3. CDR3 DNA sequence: TGTGCCAGCAGTGAATTGTCTAGCGGGTCCTACGAGCAGTACTTC. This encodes CASSELSSGSYEQYF.

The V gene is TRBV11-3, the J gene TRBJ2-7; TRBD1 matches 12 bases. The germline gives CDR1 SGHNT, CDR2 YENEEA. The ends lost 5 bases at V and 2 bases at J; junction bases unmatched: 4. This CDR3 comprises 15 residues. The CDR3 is CASSPGTGGPYEQYF. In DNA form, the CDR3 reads TGTGCCAGCAGCCCAGGGACAGGGGGCCCCTACGAGCAGTACTTC.